This T cell receptor beta chain was retrieved from a study of blood T cell repertoires in COVID-19. In the study overall: The United States, Italy and Spain provided the acute and convalescent COVID-19 samples. Sources were T cells, B-cell-depleted T cells, or PBMCs; the material itself was cDNA or gDNA.

The CDR3 runs to 15 residues. The germline gives CDR1 MNHEY, CDR2 SVGAGI. Trimming cost V 6 bases and J 4 bases, with 16 bases left between them. Methods used by the authors: Nucleated cell number was recorded as an estimate derived from reference gene primer amplification. Clones were sequenced by immunoSEQ multiplex PCR, and TCRdb holds only the in-frame ones, with some missing. Clonal size and the V and J genes are those of that table, whereas D and trimming came from the DNA. The table lists 220,000 or so clones, 80% to 85% of them singletons, with approximately 2.9% in the top ten. The sequence came from a woman aged 30 to 39 who had recovered from COVID-19. Sequenced input: peripheral blood. J is TRBJ2-1 and V is TRBV6-5; TRBD2 might be the D (6 bases). The CDR3 loop is CASSRTLGGYNEQFF. CDR3 bases: TGTGCCAGCAGCAGAACGCTCGGGGGATACAATGAGCAGTTCTTC.